Below are 7 T cell receptor beta chains sequenced from a single sample in a study of shared clonotypes between healthy human individuals. Data came from immunoSEQ multiplex PCR; TCRdb stores just in-frame clones and leaves some out. There are 650,000 to 750,000 clones in the sample; around 72% occur only once, and roughly 1.8% lies in the top ten. Material: memory CD4+ T cells sorted from blood. Subset meaning: CD45RA-negative fraction. The receptors shown here come from a woman under 40 in good health.

V gene TRBV6-1 combines with J gene TRBJ2-1; TRBD2 matches 13 bases. Germline V gives CDR1 MNHNS, CDR2 SASEGT. V was pared by 2 bases and J by 7 bases, with 5 bases of the junction left unmatched. CDR3 length equals 16 residues. The chain's CDR3 is CASSEQGLAGRNEQFF. The CDR3 DNA reads as TGTGCCAGCAGTGAACAGGGACTAGCGGGACGGAATGAGCAGTTCTTC.

The chain combines TRBV28 with TRBJ2-3; 7 bases agree with TRBD2. Germline CDR1 MDHEN, CDR2 SYDVKM. The ends lost 2 bases at V and 2 bases at J; junction bases unmatched: 10. The CDR3 is made up of 17 amino acids. The CDR3, as DNA: TGTGCCAGCAGTTTACCCCTCAACAGCGGGGTCACAGATACGCAGTATTTT. Its translation is CASSLPLNSGVTDTQYF.

The chain uses TRBV28 and TRBJ1-1; the D is unclear. Germline CDR1 MDHEN, CDR2 SYDVKM. Between the trimmed V and J ends, which lost 6 bases and 1 base, there was a span of 9 bases. This CDR3 spans 13 amino acids. CDR3 residues: CASRVMANTEAFF. CDR3 DNA: TGTGCCAGCAGAGTAATGGCGAACACTGAAGCTTTCTTT.

The J gene is TRBJ2-3, the V gene TRBV7-8; the D is unclear. Germline CDR1 and CDR2: SGHVS and FQNEAQ. The CDR3 length is 12 residues. The V and J ends lost 5 bases and 3 bases respectively, with 6 bases between them. CDR3 loop: CASSHGTDTQYF. The CDR3 coding sequence is TGTGCCAGCAGCCACGGGACAGATACGCAGTATTTT.

Comments on this clone: Other nucleotide sequences from this sample produce the same CDR3. This chain links TRBV20-1 with TRBJ1-2; D is unresolved. Trimming left V 3 bases short and J 7 bases short, with 6 bases between. The CDR3 loop spans 10 amino acids. Per the germline V gene, CDR1 is DFQATT and CDR2 is SNEGSKA (reference sequence). The chain's CDR3 is CSASTGGYTF. Here the CDR3 DNA reads TGCAGTGCTAGTACGGGTGGCTACACCTTC.

There are many counts of this clone. The V gene is TRBV19, the J gene TRBJ2-5, with 10 nucleotides matching TRBD1. With 5 bases clipped from V and 9 bases from J, the junction kept 12 bases outside the gene matches. The CDR3 extends over 15 amino acids. Germline CDR1 reads LNHDA; CDR2 reads SQIVND (reference sequence). The CDR3, as DNA: TGTGCCAGTAGTCCCCGGGACAGGGGTGTTAGGGCCCAGTACTTC. Translating it yields CASSPRDRGVRAQYF.

The chain uses TRBV29-1 and TRBJ1-3; the D is unclear. CDR1 and CDR2 (germline): SQVTM, ANQGSEA. With 4 bases removed from V and 0 bases from J, the gap between germline ends came to 10 bases. The CDR3 covers 14 residues. This CDR3 is CSVAAGGSGNTIYF. Here the CDR3 DNA reads TGCAGCGTTGCGGCAGGAGGCTCTGGAAACACCATATATTTT. The whole variable domain, filled in from reference TRBV29-1 and TRBJ1-3, reads SAVISQKPSRDICQRGTSLTIQCQVDSQVTMMFWYRQQPGQSLTLIATANQGSEATYESGFVIDKFPISRPNLTFSTLTVSNMSPEDSSIYLCSVAAGGSGNTIYFGEGSWLTVV.